This TCR beta chain comes out of a study of blood T cell repertoires in COVID-19. About the research overall: There were acute and convalescent COVID-19 samples, and they came from the United States, Italy and Spain. Sources were T cells, B-cell-depleted T cells, or PBMCs; the material itself was cDNA or gDNA.

Authors' analysis steps: Quantification of nucleated cells was approximated via reference gene primer amplification. The data were produced by immunoSEQ multiplex PCR, yet TCRdb's version contains in-frame clones alone and is incomplete. For V, J and clone size, that table is used; D and trimming come from the DNA. The sample contains approximately 200,000 clones, 79% of which appear only once. V was trimmed by 5 bases and J by 2 bases, leaving 5 bases between them. From germline, CDR1 is SGHTA and CDR2 FQGNSA. The CDR3 covers 12 residues. This sequence originates from a man aged 60 to 69 with active or convalescent COVID-19. The sample comprised peripheral blood. The rearrangement uses TRBV7-2 and TRBJ2-3, with D uncertain. The CDR3 DNA sequence: TGTGCCAGCAGCCCTTTCACAGATACGCAGTATTTT. This codes for CASSPFTDTQYF. Full variable domain (outside the CDR3, taken from reference TRBV7-2 and TRBJ2-3): GAGVSQSPSNKVTEKGKDVELRCDPISGHTALYWYRQSLGQGLEFLIYFQGNSAPDKSGLPSDRFSAERTGGSVSTLTIQRTQQEDSAVYLCASSPFTDTQYFGPGTRLTVL.